The sequence of this T cell receptor beta chain was determined in a study of T cell responses to AZD1222 COVID-19 vaccine. Concerning this clone itself: Its matching antigen is unknown.

Method: immunoSEQ multiplex PCR; TCRdb's copy keeps in-frame clones and lacks some. Of roughly 140,000 clones in the sample, 70% to 90% were seen once. From germline, CDR1 is SGHDT and CDR2 YYEEEE. CDR3 length: 16 amino acids. V shed 3 bases and J 4 bases; nucleotides not matched to a gene: 7. General study points: Unmutated regions of variants are reportedly targeted by nearly half of spike-specific TCRs.

The origin of this receptor is an adult in good health. V and J are TRBV5-6 and TRBJ2-6, with 7 bases identical to TRBD1. Sample: peripheral blood, taken on day 0 of AZD1222 vaccination. The DNA for the CDR3 is TGTGCCAGCAGCTCCGAACTGACAGGGGGGGCCAACGTCCTGACTTTC. It translates to CASSSELTGGANVLTF.